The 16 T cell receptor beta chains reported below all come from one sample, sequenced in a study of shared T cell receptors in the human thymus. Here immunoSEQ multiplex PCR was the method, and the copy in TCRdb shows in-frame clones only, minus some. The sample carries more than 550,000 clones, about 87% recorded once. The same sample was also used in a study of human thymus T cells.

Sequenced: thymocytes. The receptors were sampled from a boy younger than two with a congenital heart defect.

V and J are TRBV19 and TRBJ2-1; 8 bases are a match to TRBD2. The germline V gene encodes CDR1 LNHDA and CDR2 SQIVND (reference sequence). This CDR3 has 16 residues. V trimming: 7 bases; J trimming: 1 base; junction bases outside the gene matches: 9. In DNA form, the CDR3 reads TGTGCCAGTAATGCCTCTACTAGCGGATCCTACAATGAGCAGTTCTTC. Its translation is CASNASTSGSYNEQFF.

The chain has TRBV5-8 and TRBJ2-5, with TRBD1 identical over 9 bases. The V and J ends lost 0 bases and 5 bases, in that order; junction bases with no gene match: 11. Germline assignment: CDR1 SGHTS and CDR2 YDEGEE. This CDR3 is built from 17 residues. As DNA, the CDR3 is TGTGCCAGCAGCTTGGAAGTTAAGGACAGGGGAGCGGAGACCCAGTACTTC. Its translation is CASSLEVKDRGAETQYF. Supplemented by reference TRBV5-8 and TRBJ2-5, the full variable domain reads EAGVTQSPTHLIKTRGQQATLRCSPISGHTSVYWYQQALGLGLQFLLWYDEGEERNRGNFPPRFSGRQFPNYSSELNVNALELEDSALYLCASSLEVKDRGAETQYFGPGTRLLVL.

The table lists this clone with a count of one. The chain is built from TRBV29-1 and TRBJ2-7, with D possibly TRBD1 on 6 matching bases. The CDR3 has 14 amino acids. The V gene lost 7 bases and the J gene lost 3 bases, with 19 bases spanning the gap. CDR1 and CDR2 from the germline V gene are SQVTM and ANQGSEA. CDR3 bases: TGCAGCGGACATTACAGGGCCCCCTACTACGAGCAGTACTTC. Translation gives CSGHYRAPYYEQYF.

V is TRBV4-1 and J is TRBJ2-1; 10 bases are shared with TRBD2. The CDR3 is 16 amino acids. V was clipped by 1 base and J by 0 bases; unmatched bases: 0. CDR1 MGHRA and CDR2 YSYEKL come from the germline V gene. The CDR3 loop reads CASSQVAGGSYNEQFF. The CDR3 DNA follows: TGCGCCAGCAGCCAAGTAGCGGGAGGCTCCTACAATGAGCAGTTCTTC.

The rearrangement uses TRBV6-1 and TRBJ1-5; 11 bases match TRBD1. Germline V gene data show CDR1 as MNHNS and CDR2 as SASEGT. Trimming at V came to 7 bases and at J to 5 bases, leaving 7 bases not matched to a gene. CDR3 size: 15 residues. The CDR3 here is CASTGQGAFDQPQHF. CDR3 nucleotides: TGTGCCAGCACCGGACAGGGGGCCTTCGATCAGCCCCAGCATTTT.

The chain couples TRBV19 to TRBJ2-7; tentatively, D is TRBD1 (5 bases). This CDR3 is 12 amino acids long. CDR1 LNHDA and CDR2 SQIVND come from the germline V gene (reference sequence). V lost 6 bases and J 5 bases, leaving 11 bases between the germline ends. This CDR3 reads CASRTARNEQYF. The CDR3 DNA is TGTGCCAGTAGGACAGCGAGGAACGAGCAGTACTTC.

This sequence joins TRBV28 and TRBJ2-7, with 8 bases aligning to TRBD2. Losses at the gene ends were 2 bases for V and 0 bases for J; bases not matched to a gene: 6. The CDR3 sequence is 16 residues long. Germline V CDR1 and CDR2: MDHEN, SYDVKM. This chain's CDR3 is CASSLETSGLSYEQYF. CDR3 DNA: TGTGCCAGCAGTTTAGAAACTAGCGGCCTCTCCTACGAGCAGTACTTC.

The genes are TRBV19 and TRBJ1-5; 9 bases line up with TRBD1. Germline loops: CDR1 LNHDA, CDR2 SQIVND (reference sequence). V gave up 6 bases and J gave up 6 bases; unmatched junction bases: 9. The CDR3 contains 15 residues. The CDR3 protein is CASSSGQGPGQPQHF. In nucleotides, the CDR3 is TGTGCCAGTAGCTCCGGACAGGGGCCCGGTCAGCCCCAGCATTTT.

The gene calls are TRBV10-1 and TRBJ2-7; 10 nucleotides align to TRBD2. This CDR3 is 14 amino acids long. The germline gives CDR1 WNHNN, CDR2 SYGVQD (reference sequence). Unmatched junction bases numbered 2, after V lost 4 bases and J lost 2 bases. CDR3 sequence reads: CASSAGLAAYEQYF. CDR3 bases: TGCGCCAGCAGTGCAGGACTAGCGGCCTACGAGCAGTACTTC.

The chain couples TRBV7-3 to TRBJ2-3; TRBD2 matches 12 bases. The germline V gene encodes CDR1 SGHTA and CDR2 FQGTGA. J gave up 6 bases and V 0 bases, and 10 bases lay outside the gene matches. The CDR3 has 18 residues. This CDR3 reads CASSLTPTSGGPADTQYF. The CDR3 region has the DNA TGTGCCAGCAGCTTAACACCGACTAGCGGGGGCCCTGCGGATACGCAGTATTTT.

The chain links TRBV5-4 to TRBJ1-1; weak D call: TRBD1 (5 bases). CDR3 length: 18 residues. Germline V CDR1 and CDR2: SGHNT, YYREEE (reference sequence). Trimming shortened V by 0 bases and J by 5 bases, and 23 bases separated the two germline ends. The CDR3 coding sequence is TGTGCCAGCAGCTTGGAAGGGGCCAGAGGAAAGAAGTGGACTGAAGCTTTCTTT. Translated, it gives CASSLEGARGKKWTEAFF.

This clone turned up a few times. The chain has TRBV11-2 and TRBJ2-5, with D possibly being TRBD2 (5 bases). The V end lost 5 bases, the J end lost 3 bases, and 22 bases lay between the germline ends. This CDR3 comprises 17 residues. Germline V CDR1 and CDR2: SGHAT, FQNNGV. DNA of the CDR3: TGTGCCAGCAGCGCCGTCTGTCGGGGATCTCCCGAAGAGACCCAGTACTTC. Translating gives CASSAVCRGSPEETQYF.

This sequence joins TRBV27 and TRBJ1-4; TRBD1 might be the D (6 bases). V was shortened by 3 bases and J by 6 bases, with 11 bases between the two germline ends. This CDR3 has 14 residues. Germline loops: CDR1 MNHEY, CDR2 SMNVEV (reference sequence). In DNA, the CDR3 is TGTGCCAGCAGTTTTCTAGGGGGGGATGAAAAACTGTTTTTT. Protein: CASSFLGGDEKLFF.

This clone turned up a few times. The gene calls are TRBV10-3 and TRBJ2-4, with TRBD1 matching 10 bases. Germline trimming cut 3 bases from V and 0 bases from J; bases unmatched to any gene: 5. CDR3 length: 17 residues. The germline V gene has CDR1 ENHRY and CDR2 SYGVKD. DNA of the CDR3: TGTGCCATCAGTGAAGGTGACAGGGGGCCAGCCAAAAACATTCAGTACTTC. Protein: CAISEGDRGPAKNIQYF.

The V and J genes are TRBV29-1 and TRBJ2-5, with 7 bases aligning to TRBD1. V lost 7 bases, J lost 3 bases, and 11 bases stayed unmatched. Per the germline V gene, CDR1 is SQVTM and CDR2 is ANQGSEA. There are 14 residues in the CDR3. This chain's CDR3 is CSGPKDRLEETQYF. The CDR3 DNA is TGCAGCGGGCCTAAGGACAGGTTGGAAGAGACCCAGTACTTC. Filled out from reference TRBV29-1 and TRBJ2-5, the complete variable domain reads SAVISQKPSRDICQRGTSLTIQCQVDSQVTMMFWYRQQPGQSLTLIATANQGSEATYESGFVIDKFPISRPNLTFSTLTVSNMSPEDSSIYLCSGPKDRLEETQYFGPGTRLLVL.

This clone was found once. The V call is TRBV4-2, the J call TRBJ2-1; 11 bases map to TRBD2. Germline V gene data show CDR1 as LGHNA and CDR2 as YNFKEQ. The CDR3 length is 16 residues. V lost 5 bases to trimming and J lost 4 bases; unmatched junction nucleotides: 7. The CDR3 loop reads CASSGGTSGRYNEQFF. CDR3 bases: TGTGCCAGCAGCGGTGGGACTAGCGGACGTTACAATGAGCAGTTCTTC.